This entry concerns a single TCR beta chain. Antigen unknown. Sequencing was performed with immunoSEQ multiplex PCR; in TCRdb, only in-frame clones are kept and a portion is missing. This sample has about 20,000 clones, with almost 90% found just once. Time point here: recipient sample about 28 days before transplant, after cytoreduction. Blood collection times were about day -28 and days 30, 100, 180 posttransplant. The data derive from a study of T cell clonotyping in hematopoietic cell transplantation. Trimming stripped 1 base from V and 9 bases from J, with 13 bases between. Germline V gene lookup returns CDR1 SGHVS and CDR2 FQNEAQ. The CDR3 spans 13 residues. The study, taken as a whole, reports: Without cell sorting, CD4 versus CD8 contributions remain unresolved. At the given depth, recipient repertoires were over 95% de novo clonotypes.

Sequenced material: peripheral blood mononuclear cells, taken before stem cell transplant. This sequence originates from a man younger than 35 with biphenotypic leukemia. Some clones in this sample may be carry-over from other donors' samples. V gene TRBV7-8 combines with J gene TRBJ2-7; no definite D call. The CDR3 bases are TGTGCCAGCAGCTTAGTTGGTCGCGACGGGCAGTACTTC. Translation: CASSLVGRDGQYF.